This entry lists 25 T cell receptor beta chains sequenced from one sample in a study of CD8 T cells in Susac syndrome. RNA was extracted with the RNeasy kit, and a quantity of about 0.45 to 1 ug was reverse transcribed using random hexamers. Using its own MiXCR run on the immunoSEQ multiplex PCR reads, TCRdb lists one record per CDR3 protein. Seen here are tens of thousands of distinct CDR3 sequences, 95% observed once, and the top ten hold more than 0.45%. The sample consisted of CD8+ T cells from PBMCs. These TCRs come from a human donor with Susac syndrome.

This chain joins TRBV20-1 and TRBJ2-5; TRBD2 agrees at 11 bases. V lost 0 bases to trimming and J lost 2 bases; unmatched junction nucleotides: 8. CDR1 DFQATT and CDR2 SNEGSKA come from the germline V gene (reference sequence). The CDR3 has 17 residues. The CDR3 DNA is TGCAGTGCTAGAGATCGGGCACTAGCGGGAGAACAAGAGACCCAGTACTTC. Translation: CSARDRALAGEQETQYF.

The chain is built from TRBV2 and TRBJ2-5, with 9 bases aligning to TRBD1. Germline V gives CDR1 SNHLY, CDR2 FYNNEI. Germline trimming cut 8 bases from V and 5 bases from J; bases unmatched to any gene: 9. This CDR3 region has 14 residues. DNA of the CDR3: TGTGCCAGCTATTGGGGACAGGGAACGGAGACCCAGTACTTC. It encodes CASYWGQGTETQYF.

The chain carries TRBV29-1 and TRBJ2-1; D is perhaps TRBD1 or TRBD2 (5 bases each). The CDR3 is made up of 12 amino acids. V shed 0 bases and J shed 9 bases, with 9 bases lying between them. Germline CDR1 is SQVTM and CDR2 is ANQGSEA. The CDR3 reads CSVEEGPLEQFF. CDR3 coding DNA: TGCAGCGTTGAAGAGGGACCCCTTGAGCAGTTCTTC.

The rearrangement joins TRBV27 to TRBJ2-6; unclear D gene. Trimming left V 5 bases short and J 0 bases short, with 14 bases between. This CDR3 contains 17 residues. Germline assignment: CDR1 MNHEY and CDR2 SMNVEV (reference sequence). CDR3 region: CASSLISEISGANVLTF. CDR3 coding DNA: TGTGCCAGCAGTCTGATTTCAGAGATCTCTGGGGCCAACGTCCTGACTTTC.

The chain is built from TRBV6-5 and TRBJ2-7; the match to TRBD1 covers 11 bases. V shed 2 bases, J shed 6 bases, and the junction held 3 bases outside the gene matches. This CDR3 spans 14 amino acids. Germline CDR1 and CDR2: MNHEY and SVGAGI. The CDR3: CASSYVGTGGEQYF. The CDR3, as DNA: TGTGCCAGCAGTTACGTGGGGACAGGGGGCGAGCAGTACTTC.

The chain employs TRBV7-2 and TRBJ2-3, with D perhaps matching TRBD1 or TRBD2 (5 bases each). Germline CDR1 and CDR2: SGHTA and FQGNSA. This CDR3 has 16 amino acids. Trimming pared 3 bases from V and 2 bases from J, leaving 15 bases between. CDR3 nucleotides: TGTGCCAGCAGCTTTATCCTTCTGGGGGACACAGATACGCAGTATTTT. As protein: CASSFILLGDTDTQYF.

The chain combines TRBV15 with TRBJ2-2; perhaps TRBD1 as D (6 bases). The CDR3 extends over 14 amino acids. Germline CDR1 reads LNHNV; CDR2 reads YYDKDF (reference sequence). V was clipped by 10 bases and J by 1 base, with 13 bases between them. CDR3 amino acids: CAIQQGLNTGELFF. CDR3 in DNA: TGTGCCATCCAACAGGGATTGAACACCGGGGAGCTGTTTTTT.

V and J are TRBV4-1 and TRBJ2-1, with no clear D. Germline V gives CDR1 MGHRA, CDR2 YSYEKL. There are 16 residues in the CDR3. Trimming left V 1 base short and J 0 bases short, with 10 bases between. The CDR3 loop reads CASSQVVTSSYNEQFF. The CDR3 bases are TGCGCCAGCAGCCAAGTAGTTACATCCTCCTACAATGAGCAGTTCTTC.

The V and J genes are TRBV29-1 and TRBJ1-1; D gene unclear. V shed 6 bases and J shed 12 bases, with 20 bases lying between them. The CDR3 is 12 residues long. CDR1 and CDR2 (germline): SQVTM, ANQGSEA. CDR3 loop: CSVLHGPKISFF. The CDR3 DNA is TGCAGCGTGTTACATGGTCCGAAGATCTCTTTCTTT.

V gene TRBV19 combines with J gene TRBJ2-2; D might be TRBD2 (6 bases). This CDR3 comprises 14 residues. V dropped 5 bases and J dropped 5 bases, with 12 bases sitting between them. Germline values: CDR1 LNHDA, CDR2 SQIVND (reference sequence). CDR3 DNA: TGTGCCAGTAGTGGGGGGTTGGGGACCGGGGAGCTGTTTTTT. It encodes CASSGGLGTGELFF.

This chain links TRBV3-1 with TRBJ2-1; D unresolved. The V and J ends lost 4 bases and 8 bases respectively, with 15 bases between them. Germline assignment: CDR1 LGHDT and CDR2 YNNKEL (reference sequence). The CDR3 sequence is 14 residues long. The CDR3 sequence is CASSPRVSRDEQFF. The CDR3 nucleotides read TGTGCCAGCAGCCCTCGGGTCTCTAGGGATGAGCAGTTCTTC.

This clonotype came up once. The CDR3 DNA reads TGCAGTGCCACCCACGTAGAAGAGAACACTGAAGCTTTCTTT. Translating it yields CSATHVEENTEAFF. The chain couples TRBV20-1 to TRBJ1-1; D gene ambiguous. Trimming removed 6 bases at V and 1 base at J, with 15 bases between. In germline, CDR1 is DFQATT, CDR2 SNEGSKA (reference sequence). This CDR3 region has 14 residues.

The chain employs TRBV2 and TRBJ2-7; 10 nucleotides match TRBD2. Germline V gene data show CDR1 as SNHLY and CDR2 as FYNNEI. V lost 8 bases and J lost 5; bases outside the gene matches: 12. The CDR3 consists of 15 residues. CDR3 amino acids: CASELASGSVNEQYF. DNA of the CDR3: TGTGCCAGCGAGTTGGCTAGCGGGAGTGTAAACGAGCAGTACTTC.

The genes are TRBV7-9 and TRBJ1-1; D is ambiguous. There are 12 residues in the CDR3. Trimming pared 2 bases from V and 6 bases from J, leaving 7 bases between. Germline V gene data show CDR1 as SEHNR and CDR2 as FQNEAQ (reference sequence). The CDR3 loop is CASSLMGSEAFF. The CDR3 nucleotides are TGTGCCAGCAGCTTAATGGGTTCTGAAGCTTTCTTT. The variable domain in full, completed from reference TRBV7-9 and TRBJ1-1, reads DTGVSQNPRHKITKRGQNVTFRCDPISEHNRLYWYRQTLGQGPEFLTYFQNEAQLEKSRLLSDRFSAERPKGSFSTLEIQRTEQGDSAMYLCASSLMGSEAFFGQGTRLTVV.

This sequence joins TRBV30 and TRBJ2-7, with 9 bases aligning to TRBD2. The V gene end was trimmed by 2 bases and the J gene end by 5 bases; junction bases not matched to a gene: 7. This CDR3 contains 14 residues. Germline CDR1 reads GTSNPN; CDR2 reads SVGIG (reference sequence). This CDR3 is CAWSWYSGSHEQYF. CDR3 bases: TGTGCCTGGAGTTGGTATAGCGGGAGTCACGAGCAGTACTTC.

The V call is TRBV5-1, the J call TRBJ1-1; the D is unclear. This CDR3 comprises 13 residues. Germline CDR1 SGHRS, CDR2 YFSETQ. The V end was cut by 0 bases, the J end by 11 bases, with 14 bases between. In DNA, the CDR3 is TGCGCCAGCAGCTTGGGAGTACGTGAAGAGGCTTTCTTT. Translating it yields CASSLGVREEAFF.

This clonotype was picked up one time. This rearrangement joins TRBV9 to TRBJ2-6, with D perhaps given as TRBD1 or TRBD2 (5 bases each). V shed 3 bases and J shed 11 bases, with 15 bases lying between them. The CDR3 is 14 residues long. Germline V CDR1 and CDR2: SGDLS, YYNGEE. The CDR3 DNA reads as TGTGCCAGCAGCGAATCCGGGGCCACCGACGTCCTGACTTTC. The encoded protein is CASSESGATDVLTF.

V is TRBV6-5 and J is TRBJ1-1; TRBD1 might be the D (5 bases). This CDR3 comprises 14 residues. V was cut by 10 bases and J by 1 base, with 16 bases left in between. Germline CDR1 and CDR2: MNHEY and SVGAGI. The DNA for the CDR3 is TGTGCCACATTAGGGGCAGGGTGGAACACTGAAGCTTTCTTT. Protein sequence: CATLGAGWNTEAFF.

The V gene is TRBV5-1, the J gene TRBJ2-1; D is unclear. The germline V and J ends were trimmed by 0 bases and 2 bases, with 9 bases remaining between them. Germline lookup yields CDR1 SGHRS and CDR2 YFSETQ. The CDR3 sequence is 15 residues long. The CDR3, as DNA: TGCGCCAGCAGCTTGGAACGGTCTGCCTACAATGAGCAGTTCTTC. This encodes CASSLERSAYNEQFF.

CDR3: CASSLWGFNQPQHF. The CDR3 DNA reads TGTGCCAGCAGTTTATGGGGTTTCAATCAGCCCCAGCATTTT. The V gene is TRBV27, the J gene TRBJ1-5; no clear D. The V end lost 1 base, the J end lost 3 bases, and 7 bases lay between the germline ends. CDR3 length: 14 residues. The germline gives CDR1 MNHEY, CDR2 SMNVEV (reference sequence).

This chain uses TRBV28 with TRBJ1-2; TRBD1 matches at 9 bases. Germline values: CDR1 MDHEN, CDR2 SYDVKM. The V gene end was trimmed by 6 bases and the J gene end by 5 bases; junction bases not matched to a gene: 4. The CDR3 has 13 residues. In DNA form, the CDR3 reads TGTGCCAGCAGATCGGACAGGGGATATGGCTACACCTTC. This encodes CASRSDRGYGYTF.

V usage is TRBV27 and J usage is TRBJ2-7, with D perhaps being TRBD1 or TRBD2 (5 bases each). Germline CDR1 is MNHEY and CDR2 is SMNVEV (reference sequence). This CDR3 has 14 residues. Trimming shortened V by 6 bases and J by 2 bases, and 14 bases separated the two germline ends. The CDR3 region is CASRGPGRAYEQYF. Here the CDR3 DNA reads TGTGCCAGCAGAGGTCCGGGACGAGCCTACGAGCAGTACTTC.

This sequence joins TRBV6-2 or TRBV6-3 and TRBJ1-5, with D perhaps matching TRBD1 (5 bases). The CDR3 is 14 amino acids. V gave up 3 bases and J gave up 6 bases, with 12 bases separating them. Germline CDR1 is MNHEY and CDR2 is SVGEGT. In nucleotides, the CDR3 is TGTGCCAGCAGTTATAGCGGGGGTACTCAGCCCCAGCATTTT. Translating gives CASSYSGGTQPQHF.

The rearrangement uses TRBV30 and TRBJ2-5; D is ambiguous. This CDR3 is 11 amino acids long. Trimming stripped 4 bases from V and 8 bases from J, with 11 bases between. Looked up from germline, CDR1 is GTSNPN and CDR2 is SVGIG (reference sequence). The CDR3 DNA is TGTGCCTGGACAGCCGGGTCCACCCAGTACTTC. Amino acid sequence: CAWTAGSTQYF.

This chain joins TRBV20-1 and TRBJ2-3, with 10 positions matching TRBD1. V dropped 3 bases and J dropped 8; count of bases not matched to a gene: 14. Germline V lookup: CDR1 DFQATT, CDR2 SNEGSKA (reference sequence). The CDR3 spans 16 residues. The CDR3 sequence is CSARSGTGVLRRTQYF. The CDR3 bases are TGCAGTGCTAGGTCCGGGACAGGGGTCCTTCGGCGTACGCAGTATTTT.